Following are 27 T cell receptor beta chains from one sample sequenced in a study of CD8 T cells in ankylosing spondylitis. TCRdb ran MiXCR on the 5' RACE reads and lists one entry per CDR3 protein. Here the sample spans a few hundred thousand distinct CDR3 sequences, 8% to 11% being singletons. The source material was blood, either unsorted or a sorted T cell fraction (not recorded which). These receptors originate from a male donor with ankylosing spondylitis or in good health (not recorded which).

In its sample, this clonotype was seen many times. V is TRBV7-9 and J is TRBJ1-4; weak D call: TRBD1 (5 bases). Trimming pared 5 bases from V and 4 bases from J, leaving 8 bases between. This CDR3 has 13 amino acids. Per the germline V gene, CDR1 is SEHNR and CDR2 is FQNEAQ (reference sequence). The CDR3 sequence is CASSRDGNEKLFF. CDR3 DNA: TGTGCCAGCAGCCGGGACGGTAATGAAAAACTGTTTTTT.

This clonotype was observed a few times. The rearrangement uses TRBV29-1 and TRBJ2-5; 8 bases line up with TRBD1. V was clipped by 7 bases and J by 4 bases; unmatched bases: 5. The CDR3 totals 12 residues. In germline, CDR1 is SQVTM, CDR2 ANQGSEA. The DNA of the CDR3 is TGCAGCGGAGGGCAGGGGGCAGAGACCCAGTACTTC. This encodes CSGGQGAETQYF.

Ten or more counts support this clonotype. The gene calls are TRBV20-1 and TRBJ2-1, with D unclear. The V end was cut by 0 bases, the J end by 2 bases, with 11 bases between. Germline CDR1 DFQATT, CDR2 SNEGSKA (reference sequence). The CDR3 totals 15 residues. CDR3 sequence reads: CSAREGMGTYNEQFF. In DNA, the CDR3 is TGCAGTGCTAGAGAGGGTATGGGCACCTACAATGAGCAGTTCTTC.

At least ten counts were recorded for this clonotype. The CDR3 bases are TGTGCCAGCATGACGGGGGGGGCCGTGAGCGGAACAGATACGCAGTATTTT. Protein product: CASMTGGAVSGTDTQYF. The V call is TRBV28, the J call TRBJ2-3, with 8 bases matching TRBD2. V lost 7 bases and J lost 3; bases outside the gene matches: 15. The CDR3 loop spans 17 amino acids. Germline V gene sequence: CDR1 MDHEN, CDR2 SYDVKM.

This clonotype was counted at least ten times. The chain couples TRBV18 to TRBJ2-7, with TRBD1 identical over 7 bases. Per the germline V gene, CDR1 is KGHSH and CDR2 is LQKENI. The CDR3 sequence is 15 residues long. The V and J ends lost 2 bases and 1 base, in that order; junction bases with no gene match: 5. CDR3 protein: CASSPGDRGSYEQYF. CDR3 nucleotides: TGTGCCAGCTCACCAGGGGACAGAGGGTCCTACGAGCAGTACTTC.

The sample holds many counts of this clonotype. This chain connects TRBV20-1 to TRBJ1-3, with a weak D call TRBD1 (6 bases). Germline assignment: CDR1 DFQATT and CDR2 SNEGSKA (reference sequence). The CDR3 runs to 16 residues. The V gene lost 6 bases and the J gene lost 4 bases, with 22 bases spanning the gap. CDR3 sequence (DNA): TGCAGTGCCCCTGACAGGACCTCCAGCCGCGGAAACACCATATATTTT. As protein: CSAPDRTSSRGNTIYF.

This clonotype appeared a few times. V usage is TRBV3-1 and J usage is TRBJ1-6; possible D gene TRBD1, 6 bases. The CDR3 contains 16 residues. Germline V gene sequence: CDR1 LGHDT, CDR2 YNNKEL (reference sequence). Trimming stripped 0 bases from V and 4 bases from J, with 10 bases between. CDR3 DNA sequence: TGTGCCAGCAGCCAAGAAGGAACAGGGTATAATTCACCCCTCCACTTT. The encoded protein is CASSQEGTGYNSPLHF.

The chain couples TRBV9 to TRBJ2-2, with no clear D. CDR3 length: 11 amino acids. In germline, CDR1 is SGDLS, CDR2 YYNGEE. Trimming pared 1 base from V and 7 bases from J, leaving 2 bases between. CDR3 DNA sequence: TGTGCCAGCAGCGTAAGCGGGGAGCTGTTTTTT. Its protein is CASSVSGELFF.

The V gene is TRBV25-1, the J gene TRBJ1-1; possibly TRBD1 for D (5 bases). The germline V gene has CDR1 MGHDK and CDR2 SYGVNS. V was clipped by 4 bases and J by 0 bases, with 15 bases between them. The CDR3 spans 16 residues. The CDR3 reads CASSADRQSMNTEAFF. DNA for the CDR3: TGTGCCAGCAGTGCTGACCGACAGAGCATGAACACTGAAGCTTTCTTT.

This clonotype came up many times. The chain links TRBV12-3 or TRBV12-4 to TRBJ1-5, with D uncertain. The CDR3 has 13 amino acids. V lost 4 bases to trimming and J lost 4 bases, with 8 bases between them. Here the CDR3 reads CASSYTENQPQHF. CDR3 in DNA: TGTGCCAGCAGTTATACAGAGAATCAGCCCCAGCATTTT.

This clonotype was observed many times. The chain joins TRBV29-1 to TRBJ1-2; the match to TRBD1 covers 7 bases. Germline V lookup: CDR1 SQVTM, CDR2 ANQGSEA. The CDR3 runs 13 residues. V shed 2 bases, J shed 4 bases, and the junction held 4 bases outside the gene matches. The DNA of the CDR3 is TGCAGCGTTGAATCCGGGACAGTCTATGGCTACACCTTC. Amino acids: CSVESGTVYGYTF. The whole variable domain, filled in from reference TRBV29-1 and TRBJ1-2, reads SAVISQKPSRDICQRGTSLTIQCQVDSQVTMMFWYRQQPGQSLTLIATANQGSEATYESGFVIDKFPISRPNLTFSTLTVSNMSPEDSSIYLCSVESGTVYGYTFGSGTRLTVV.

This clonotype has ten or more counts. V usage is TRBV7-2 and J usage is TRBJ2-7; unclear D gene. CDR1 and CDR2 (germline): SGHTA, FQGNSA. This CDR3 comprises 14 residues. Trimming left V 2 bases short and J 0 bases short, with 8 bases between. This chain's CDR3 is CASSLSWSSYEQYF. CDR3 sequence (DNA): TGTGCCAGCAGCTTATCCTGGAGCTCCTACGAGCAGTACTTC.

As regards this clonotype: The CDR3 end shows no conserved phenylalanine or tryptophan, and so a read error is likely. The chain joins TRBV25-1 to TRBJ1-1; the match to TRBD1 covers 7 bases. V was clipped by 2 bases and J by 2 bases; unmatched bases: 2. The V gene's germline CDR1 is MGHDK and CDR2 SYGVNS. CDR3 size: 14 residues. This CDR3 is CASSERDRNTEAFL. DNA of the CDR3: TGTGCCAGCAGTGAAAGGGACAGAAACACTGAAGCTTTCTTA.

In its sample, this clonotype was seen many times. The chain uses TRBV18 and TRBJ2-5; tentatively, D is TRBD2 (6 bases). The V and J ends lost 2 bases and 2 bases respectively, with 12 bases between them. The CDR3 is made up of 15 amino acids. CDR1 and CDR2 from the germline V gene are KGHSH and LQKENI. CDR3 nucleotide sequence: TGTGCCAGCTCACCATTACTAGCAGTACAAGAGACCCAGTACTTC. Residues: CASSPLLAVQETQYF.

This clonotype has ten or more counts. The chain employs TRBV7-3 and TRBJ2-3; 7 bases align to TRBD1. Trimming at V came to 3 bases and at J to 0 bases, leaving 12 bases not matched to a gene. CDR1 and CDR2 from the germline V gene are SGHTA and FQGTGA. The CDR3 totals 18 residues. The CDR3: CASSFLGTDYSSTDTQYF. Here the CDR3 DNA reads TGTGCCAGCAGCTTTTTAGGGACAGACTATTCTAGCACAGATACGCAGTATTTT.

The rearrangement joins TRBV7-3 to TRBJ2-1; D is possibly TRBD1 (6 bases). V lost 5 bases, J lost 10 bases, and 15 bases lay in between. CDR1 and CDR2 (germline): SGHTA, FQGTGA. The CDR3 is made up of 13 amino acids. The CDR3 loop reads CASSQQGRGEQFF. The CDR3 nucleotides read TGTGCCAGCAGCCAACAGGGCCGCGGAGAGCAGTTCTTC.

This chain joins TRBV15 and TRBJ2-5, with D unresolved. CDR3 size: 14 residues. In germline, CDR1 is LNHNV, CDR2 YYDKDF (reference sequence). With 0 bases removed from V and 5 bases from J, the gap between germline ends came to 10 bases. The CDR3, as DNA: TGTGCCACCAGCAGAGAGCTGGGCCCGGAGACCCAGTACTTC. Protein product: CATSRELGPETQYF.

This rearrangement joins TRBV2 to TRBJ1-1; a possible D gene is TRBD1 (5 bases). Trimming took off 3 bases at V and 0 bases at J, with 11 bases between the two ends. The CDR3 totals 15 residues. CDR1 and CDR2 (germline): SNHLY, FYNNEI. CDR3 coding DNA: TGTGCCAGCAGTGAGCGACAGCTAATGAACACTGAAGCTTTCTTT. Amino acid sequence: CASSERQLMNTEAFF.

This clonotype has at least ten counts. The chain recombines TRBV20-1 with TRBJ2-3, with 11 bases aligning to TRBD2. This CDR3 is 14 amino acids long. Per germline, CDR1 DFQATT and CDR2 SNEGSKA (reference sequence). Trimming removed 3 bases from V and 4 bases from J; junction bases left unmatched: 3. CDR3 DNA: TGCAGTGCTAGTAGCGGGGGGGCCCCAGATACGCAGTATTTT. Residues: CSASSGGAPDTQYF.

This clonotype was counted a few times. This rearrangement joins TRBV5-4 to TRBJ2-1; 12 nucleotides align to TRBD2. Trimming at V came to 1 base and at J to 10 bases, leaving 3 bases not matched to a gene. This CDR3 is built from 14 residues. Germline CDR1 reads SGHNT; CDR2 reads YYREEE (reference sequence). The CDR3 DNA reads TGTGCCAGCAGCTTGCTAGCGGGAGGGTCAGAGCAGTTCTTC. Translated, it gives CASSLLAGGSEQFF.

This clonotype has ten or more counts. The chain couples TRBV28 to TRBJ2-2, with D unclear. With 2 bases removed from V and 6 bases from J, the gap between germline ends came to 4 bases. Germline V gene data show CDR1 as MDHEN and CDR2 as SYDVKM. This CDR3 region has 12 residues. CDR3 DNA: TGTGCCAGCAGTTTAACGGCCGGGGAGCTGTTTTTT. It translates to CASSLTAGELFF.

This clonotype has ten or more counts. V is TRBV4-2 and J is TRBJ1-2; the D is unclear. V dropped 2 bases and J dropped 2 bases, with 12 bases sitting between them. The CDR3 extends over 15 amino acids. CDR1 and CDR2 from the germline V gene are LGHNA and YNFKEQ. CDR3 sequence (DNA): TGTGCCAGCAGCCAACTTACAACAGCGAACTATGGCTACACCTTC. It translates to CASSQLTTANYGYTF.

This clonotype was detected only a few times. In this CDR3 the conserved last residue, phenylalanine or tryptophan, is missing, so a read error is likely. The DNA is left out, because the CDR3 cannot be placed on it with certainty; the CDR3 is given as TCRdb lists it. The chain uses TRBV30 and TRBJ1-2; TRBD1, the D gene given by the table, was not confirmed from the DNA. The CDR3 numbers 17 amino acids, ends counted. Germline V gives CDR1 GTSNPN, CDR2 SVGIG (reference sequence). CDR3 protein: CAWSPFARGISRARVVV.

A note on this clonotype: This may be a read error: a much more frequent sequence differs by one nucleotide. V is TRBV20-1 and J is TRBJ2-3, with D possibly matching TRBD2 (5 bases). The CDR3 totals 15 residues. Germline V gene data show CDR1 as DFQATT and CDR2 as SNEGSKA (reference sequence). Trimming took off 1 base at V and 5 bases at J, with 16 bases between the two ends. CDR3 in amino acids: CSARGGAATKDTQYF. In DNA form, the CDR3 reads TGCAGTGCTAGAGGGGGAGCGGCGACAAAAGATACGCAGTATTTT.

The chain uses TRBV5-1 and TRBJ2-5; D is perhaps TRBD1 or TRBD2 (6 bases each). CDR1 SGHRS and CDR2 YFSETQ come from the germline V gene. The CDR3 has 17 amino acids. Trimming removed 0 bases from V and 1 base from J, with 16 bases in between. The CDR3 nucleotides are TGCGCCAGCAGCTTGGGACCTGGCGGAGGGGGCCAAGAGACCCAGTACTTC. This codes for CASSLGPGGGGQETQYF.

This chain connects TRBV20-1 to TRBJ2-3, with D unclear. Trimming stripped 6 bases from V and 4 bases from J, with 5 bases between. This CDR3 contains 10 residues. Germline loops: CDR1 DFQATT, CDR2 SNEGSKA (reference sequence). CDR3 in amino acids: CSAFPDTQYF. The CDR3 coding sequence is TGCAGTGCGTTCCCAGATACGCAGTATTTT.

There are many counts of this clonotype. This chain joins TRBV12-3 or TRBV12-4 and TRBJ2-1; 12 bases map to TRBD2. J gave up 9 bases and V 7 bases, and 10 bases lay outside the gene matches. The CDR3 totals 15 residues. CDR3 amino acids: CASTRGLAGGTEQFF. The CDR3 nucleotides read TGTGCCAGCACCCGGGGTCTAGCGGGGGGGACTGAGCAGTTCTTC.